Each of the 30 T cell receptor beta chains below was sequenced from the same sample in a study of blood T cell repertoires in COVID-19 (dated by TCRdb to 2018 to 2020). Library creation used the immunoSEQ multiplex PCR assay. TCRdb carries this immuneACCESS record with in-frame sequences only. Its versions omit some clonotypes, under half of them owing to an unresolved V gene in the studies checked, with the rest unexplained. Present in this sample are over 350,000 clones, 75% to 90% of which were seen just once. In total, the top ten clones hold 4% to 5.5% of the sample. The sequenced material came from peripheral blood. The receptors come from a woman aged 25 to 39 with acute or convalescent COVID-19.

CDR3 DNA: TGTGCCAGCAGCTTGGACTCCATAGCGGGGGCCCCCTACGAGCAGTACTTC. Encoded protein: CASSLDSIAGAPYEQYF. The chain joins TRBV11-2 to TRBJ2-7, with TRBD2 identical over 9 bases. The CDR3 has 17 amino acids. The junction had 11 bases not matched to a gene; V was cut back by 3 bases and J by 2 bases. Germline CDR1 is SGHAT and CDR2 is FQNNGV.

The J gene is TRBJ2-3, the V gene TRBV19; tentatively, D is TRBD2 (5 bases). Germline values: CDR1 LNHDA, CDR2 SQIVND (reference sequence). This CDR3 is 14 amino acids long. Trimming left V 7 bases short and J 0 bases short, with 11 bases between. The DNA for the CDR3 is TGTGCCAGTACCGGAAGCGGAAGCACAGATACGCAGTATTTT. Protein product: CASTGSGSTDTQYF.

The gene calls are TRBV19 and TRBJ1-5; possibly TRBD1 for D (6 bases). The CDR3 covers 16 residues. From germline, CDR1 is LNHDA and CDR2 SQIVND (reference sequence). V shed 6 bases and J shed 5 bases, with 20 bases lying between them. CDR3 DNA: TGTGCCAGTAGAGACACCCCGGGACAATACTATCAGCCCCAGCATTTT. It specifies CASRDTPGQYYQPQHF.

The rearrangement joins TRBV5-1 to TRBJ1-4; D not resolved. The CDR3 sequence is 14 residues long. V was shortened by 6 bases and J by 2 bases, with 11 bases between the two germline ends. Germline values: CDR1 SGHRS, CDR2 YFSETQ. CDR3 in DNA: TGCGCCAGCACCCTAGGGAGTACTAATGAAAAACTGTTTTTT. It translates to CASTLGSTNEKLFF.

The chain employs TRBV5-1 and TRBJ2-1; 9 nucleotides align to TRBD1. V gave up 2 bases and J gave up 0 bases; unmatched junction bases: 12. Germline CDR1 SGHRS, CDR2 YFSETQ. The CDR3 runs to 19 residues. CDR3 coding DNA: TGCGCCAGCAGCTTACTTCCGGGACAGGGAATAAGCTCCTACAATGAGCAGTTCTTC. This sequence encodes CASSLLPGQGISSYNEQFF. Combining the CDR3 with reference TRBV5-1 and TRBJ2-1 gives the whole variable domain KAGVTQTPRYLIKTRGQQVTLSCSPISGHRSVSWYQQTPGQGLQFLFEYFSETQRNKGNFPGRFSGRQFSNSRSEMNVSTLELGDSALYLCASSLLPGQGISSYNEQFFGPGTRLTVL.

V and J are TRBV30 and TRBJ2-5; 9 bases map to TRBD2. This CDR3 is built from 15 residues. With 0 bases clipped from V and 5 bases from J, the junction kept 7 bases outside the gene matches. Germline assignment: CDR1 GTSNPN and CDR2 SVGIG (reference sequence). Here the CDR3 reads CAWSVGLAGRETQYF. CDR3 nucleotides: TGTGCCTGGAGTGTTGGCCTAGCGGGAAGGGAGACCCAGTACTTC.

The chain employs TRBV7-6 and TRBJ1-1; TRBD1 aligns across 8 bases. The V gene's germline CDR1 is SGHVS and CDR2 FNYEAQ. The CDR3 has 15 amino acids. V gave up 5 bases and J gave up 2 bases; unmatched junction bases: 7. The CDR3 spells CASSKSGQANTEAFF. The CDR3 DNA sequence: TGTGCCAGCAGCAAATCGGGACAGGCAAACACTGAAGCTTTCTTT.

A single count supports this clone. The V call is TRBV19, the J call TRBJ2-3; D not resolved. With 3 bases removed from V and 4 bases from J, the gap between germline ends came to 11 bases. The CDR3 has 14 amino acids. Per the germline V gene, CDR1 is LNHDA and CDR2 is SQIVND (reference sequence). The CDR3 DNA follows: TGTGCCAGTAGTATCTCGGTCTTTCCAGATACGCAGTATTTT. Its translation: CASSISVFPDTQYF. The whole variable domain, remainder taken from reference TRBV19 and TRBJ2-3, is DGGITQSPKYLFRKEGQNVTLSCEQNLNHDAMYWYRQDPGQGLRLIYYSQIVNDFQKGDIAEGYSVSREKKESFPLTVTSAQKNPTAFYLCASSISVFPDTQYFGPGTRLTVL.

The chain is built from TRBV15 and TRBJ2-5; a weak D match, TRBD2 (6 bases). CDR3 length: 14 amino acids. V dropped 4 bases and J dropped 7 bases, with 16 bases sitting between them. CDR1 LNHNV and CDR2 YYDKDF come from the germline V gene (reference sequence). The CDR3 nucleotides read TGTGCCACCAGCACCTCGGAGGGTTACGGGACCCAGTACTTC. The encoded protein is CATSTSEGYGTQYF.

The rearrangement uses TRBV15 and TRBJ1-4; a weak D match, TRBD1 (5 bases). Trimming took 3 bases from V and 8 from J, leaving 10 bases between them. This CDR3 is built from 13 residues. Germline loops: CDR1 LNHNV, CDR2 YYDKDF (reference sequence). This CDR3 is CATSSDGGEKLFF. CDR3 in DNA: TGTGCCACCAGCAGTGATGGGGGGGAAAAACTGTTTTTT.

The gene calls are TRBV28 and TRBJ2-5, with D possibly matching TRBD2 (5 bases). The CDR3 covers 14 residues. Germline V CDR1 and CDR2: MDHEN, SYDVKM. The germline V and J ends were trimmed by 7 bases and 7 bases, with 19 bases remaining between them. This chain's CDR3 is CASTPGWSLPTQYF. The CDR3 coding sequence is TGTGCCAGCACTCCGGGGTGGAGCCTTCCGACCCAGTACTTC.

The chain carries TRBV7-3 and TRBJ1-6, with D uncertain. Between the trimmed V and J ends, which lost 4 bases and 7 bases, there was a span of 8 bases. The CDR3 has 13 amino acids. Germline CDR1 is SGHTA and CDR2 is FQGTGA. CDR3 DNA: TGTGCCAGCAGCTCCGATAGAAATTCACCCCTCCACTTT. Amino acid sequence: CASSSDRNSPLHF.

CDR3 sequence: CASSYQGIANEKLFF. The CDR3, as DNA: TGTGCCAGCAGCTACCAGGGCATAGCTAATGAAAAACTGTTTTTT. The chain joins TRBV13 to TRBJ1-4; maybe TRBD1 (5 bases). CDR3 length: 15 amino acids. The germline V gene encodes CDR1 PRHDT and CDR2 FYEKMQ (reference sequence). Between the trimmed V and J ends, which lost 4 bases and 3 bases, there was a span of 12 bases.

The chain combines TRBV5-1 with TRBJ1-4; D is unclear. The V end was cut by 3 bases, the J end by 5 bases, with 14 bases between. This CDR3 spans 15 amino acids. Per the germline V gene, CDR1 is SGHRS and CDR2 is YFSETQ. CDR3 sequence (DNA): TGCGCCAGCAGCTCGCCCTATGACGGGAATGAAAAACTGTTTTTT. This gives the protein CASSSPYDGNEKLFF. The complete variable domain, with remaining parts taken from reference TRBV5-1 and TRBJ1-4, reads KAGVTQTPRYLIKTRGQQVTLSCSPISGHRSVSWYQQTPGQGLQFLFEYFSETQRNKGNFPGRFSGRQFSNSRSEMNVSTLELGDSALYLCASSSPYDGNEKLFFGSGTQLSVL.

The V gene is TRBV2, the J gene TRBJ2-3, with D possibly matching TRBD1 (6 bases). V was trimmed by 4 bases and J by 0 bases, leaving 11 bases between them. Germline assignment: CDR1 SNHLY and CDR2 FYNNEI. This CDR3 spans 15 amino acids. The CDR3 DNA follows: TGTGCCAGCAGTGCACAGGGATTGAGCACAGATACGCAGTATTTT. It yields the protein CASSAQGLSTDTQYF.

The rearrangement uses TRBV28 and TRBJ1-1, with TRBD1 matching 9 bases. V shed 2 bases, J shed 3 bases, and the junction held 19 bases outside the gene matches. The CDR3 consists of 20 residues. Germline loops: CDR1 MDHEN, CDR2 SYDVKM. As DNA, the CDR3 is TGTGCCAGCAGTTTACTAACTCCGACCTCCGGGACAGGGAGAGACACTGAAGCTTTCTTT. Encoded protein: CASSLLTPTSGTGRDTEAFF.

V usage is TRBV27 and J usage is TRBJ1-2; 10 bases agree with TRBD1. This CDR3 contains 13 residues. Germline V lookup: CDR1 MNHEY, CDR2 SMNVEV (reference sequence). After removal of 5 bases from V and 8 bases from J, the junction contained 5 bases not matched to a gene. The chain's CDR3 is CASSRDRGYGYTF. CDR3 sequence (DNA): TGTGCCAGCAGTCGGGACAGGGGCTACGGCTACACCTTC.

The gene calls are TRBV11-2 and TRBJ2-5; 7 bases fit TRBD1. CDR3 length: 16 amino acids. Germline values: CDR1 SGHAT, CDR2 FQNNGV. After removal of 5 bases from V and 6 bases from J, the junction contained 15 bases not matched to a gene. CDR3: CASSPHRQGVVKTQYF. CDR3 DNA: TGTGCCAGCAGCCCCCACCGGCAGGGGGTGGTGAAGACCCAGTACTTC.

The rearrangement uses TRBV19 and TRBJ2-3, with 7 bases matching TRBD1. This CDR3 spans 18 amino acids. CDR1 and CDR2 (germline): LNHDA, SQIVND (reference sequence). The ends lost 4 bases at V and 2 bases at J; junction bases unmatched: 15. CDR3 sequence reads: CASSTRLGSRGFTDTQYF. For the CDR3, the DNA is TGTGCCAGTAGTACCCGATTAGGGAGCAGGGGGTTCACAGATACGCAGTATTTT.

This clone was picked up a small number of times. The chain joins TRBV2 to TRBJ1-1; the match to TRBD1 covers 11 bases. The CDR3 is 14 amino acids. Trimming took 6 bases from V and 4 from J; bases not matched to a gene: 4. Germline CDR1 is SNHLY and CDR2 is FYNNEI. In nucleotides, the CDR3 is TGTGCCAGCAGAGGACAGGGGGCCGGCACTGAAGCTTTCTTT. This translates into CASRGQGAGTEAFF.

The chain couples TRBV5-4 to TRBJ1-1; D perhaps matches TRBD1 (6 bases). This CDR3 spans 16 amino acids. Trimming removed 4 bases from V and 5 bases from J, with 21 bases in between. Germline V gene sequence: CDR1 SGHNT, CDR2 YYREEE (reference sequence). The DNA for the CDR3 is TGTGCCAGCAGCACAAAGACAGGAGCGGAAGGGACTGAAGCTTTCTTT. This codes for CASSTKTGAEGTEAFF. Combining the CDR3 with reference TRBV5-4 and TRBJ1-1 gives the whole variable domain ETGVTQSPTHLIKTRGQQVTLRCSSQSGHNTVSWYQQALGQGPQFIFQYYREEENGRGNFPPRFSGLQFPNYSSELNVNALELDDSALYLCASSTKTGAEGTEAFFGQGTRLTVV.

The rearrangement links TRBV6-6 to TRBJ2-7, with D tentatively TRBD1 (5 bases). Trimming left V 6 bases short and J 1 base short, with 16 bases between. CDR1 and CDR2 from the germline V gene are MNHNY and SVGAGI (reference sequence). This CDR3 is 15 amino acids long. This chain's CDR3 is CASSPPGQKSYEQYF. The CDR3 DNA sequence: TGTGCCAGCAGCCCCCCAGGACAAAAATCCTACGAGCAGTACTTC.

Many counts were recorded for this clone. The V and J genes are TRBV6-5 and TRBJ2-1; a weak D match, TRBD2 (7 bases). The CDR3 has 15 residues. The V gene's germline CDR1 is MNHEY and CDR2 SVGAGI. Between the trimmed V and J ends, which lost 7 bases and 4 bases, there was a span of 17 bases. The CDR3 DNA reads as TGTGCCAGCAACCCTACGGGGGGCCATTACAATGAGCAGTTCTTC. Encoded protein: CASNPTGGHYNEQFF.

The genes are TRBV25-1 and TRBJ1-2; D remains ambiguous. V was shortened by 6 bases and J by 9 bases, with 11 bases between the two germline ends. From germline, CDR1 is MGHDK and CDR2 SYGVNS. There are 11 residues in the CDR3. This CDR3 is CASSSGLSYTF. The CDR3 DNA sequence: TGTGCCAGCAGCTCGGGGTTAAGCTACACCTTC.

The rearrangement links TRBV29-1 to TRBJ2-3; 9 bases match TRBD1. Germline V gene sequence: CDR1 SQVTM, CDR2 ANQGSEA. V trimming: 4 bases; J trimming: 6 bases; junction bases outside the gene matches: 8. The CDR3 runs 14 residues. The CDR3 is CSVVGGQGGDTQYF. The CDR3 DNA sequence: TGCAGCGTTGTGGGGGGACAGGGTGGGGATACGCAGTATTTT.

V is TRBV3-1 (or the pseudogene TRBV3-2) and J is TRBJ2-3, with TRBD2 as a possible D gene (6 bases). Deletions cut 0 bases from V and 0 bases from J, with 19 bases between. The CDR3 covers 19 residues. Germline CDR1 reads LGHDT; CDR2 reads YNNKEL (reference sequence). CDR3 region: CASSQDPGTGRGSTDTQYF. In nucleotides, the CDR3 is TGTGCCAGCAGCCAAGATCCAGGGACTGGGAGAGGGAGCACAGATACGCAGTATTTT.

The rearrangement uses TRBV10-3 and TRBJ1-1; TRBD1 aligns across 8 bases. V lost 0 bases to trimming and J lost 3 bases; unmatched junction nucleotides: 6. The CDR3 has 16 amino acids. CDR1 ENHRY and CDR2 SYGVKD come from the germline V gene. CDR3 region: CAISESRTGIYTEAFF. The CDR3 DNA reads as TGTGCCATCAGTGAGTCCCGGACAGGGATTTACACTGAAGCTTTCTTT.

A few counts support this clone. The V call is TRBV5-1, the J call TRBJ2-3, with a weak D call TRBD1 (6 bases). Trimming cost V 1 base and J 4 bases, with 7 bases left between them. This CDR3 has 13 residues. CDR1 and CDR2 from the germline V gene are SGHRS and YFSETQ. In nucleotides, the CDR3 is TGCGCCAGCAGCTTGACAGGGCCAGATACGCAGTATTTT. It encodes CASSLTGPDTQYF.

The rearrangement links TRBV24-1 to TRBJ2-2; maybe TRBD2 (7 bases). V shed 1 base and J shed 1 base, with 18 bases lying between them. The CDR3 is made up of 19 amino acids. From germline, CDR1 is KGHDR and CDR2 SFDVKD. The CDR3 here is CATSDFPGGSTLNTGELFF. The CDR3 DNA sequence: TGTGCCACCAGTGATTTTCCGGGGGGCTCGACCCTGAACACCGGGGAGCTGTTTTTT.

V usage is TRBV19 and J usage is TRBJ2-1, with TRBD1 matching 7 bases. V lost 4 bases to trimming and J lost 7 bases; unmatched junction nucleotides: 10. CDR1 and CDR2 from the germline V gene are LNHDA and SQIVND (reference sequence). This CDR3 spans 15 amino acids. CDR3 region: CASSKLQGNANEQFF. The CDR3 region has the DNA TGTGCCAGTAGTAAGTTACAGGGGAATGCGAATGAGCAGTTCTTC.